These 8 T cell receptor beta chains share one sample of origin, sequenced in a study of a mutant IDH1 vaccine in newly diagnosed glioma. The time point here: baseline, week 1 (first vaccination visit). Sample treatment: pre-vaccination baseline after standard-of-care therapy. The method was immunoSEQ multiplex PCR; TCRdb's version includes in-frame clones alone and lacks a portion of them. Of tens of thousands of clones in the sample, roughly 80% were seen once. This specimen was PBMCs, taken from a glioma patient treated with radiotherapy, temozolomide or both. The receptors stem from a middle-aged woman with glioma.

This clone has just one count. The CDR3 DNA sequence: TGTGCCAGCTCCCTTGGGAGAACTAACTATGGCTACACCTTC. Translation gives CASSLGRTNYGYTF. The V and J genes are TRBV25-1 and TRBJ1-2; the D is unclear. CDR3 length: 14 residues. Between the trimmed V and J ends, which lost 8 bases and 0 bases, there was a span of 13 bases. The germline V gene encodes CDR1 MGHDK and CDR2 SYGVNS.

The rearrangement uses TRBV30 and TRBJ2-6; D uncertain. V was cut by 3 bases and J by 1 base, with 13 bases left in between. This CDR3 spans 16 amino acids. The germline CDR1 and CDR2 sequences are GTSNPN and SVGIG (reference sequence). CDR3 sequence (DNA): TGTGCCTGGAGAGGGTTCCATCAATCTGGGGCCAACGTCCTGACTTTC. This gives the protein CAWRGFHQSGANVLTF. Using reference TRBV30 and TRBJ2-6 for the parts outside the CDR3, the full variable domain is SQTIHQWPATLVQPVGSPLSLECTVEGTSNPNLYWYRQAAGRGLQLLFYSVGIGQISSEVPQNLSASRPQDRQFILSSKKLLLSDSGFYLCAWRGFHQSGANVLTFGAGSRLTVL.

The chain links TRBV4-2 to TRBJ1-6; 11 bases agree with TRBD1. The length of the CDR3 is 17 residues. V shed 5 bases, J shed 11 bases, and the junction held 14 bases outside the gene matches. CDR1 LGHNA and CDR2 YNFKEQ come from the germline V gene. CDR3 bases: TGTGCCAGCAGCGCCTTCCCTTCGGGGACAGGGGGGACACCCCTCCACTTT. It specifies CASSAFPSGTGGTPLHF.

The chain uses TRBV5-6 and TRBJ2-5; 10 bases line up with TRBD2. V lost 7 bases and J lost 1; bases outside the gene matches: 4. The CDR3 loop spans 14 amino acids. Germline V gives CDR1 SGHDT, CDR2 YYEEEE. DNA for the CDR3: TGTGCCAGCGAAGCGGGGGGGTTCCAAGAGACCCAGTACTTC. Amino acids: CASEAGGFQETQYF.

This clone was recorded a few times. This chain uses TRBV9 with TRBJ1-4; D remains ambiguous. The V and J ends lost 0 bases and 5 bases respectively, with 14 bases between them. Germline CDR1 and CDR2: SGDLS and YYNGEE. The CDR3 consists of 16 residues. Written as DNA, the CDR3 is TGTGCCAGCAGCGTAGGGGTCGGGCCGTTGAATGAAAAACTGTTTTTT. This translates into CASSVGVGPLNEKLFF. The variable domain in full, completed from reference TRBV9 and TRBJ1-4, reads DSGVTQTPKHLITATGQRVTLRCSPRSGDLSVYWYQQSLDQGLQFLIQYYNGEERAKGNILERFSAQQFPDLHSELNLSSLELGDSALYFCASSVGVGPLNEKLFFGSGTQLSVL.

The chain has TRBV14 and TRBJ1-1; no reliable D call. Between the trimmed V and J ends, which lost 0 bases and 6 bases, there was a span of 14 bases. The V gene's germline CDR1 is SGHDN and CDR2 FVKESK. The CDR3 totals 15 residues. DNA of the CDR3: TGTGCCAGCAGCCAAGACCCCAGCGGGAAGGCTGAAGCTTTCTTT. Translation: CASSQDPSGKAEAFF.

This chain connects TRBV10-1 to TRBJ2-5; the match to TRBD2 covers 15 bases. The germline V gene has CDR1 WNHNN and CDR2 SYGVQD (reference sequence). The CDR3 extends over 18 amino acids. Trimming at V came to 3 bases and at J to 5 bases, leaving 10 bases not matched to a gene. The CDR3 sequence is CASSDLGLAGGPRETQYF. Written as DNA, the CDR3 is TGCGCCAGCAGTGACCTCGGACTAGCGGGGGGGCCGCGGGAGACCCAGTACTTC.

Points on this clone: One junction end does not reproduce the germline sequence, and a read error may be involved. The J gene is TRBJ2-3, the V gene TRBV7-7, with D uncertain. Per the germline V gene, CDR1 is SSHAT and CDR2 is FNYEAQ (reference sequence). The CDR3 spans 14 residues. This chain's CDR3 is CASSLMTPGDTQYF. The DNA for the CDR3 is TGTGCTAGCAGCCTAATGACCCCTGGAGATACGCAGTATTTT.